The clone carrying this TCR beta chain was seen a handful of times. Its cognate antigen is unknown. This entry belongs to a study of cytomegalovirus exposure and HLA in healthy donors. Study results and limitations: In vitro confirmation showed three CMV-associated chains to be CMV antigen specific. In a later analysis, about 17,000 TCR beta sequences were associated with HLA alleles at 0.05 false discovery rate. The study had only CMV serostatus as immune exposure information.

This CDR3 region has 13 residues. CDR1 SGHRS and CDR2 YFSETQ come from the germline V gene. Trimming shortened V by 3 bases and J by 5 bases, and 11 bases separated the two germline ends. Use of 60 Vbeta and 13 Jbeta primers characterized the PCR. Assay: immunoSEQ multiplex PCR; the TCRdb copy retains only in-frame clones and omits some. The profile shows some 170,000 clones, roughly 9.4% of them singletons. The sequencing sample was made of PBMCs. The chain carries TRBV5-1 and TRBJ1-1; a possible D gene is TRBD1 (5 bases). The clonotype originates from a woman aged 30 to 39 in good health and CMV-seropositive. CDR3: CASSWDYGTEAFF. The CDR3 DNA follows: TGCGCCAGCAGCTGGGACTACGGGACTGAAGCTTTCTTT.